The 5 T cell receptor beta chains below all came from one sample that was sequenced in a study of blood T cell repertoires in COVID-19. Sequencing used immunoSEQ multiplex PCR; TCRdb keeps in-frame clones, though not all of them. The table lists roughly 49,000 clones, 83% of them singletons, with over 15% in the top ten. Sequenced input: peripheral blood. The receptors derive from a man in his forties with acute or convalescent COVID-19.

The rearrangement joins TRBV25-1 to TRBJ2-3, with 8 positions matching TRBD2. The CDR3 spans 15 residues. CDR1 MGHDK and CDR2 SYGVNS come from the germline V gene. Trimming at V came to 4 bases and at J to 0 bases, leaving 3 bases not matched to a gene. CDR3 nucleotides: TGTGCCAGCAGTGGGGCTAGCGGGAGCACAGATACGCAGTATTTT. It encodes CASSGASGSTDTQYF.

Written as DNA, the CDR3 is TGTGCCAGCAGTGCGGTTACGAACACCGGGGAGCTGTTTTTT. As protein: CASSAVTNTGELFF. The chain recombines TRBV2 with TRBJ2-2; no clear D gene. From germline, CDR1 is SNHLY and CDR2 FYNNEI. V was clipped by 4 bases and J by 0 bases, with 6 bases between them. The CDR3 spans 14 residues. The complete variable domain, with remaining parts taken from reference TRBV2 and TRBJ2-2, reads EPEVTQTPSHQVTQMGQEVILRCVPISNHLYFYWYRQILGQKVEFLVSFYNNEISEKSEIFDDQFSVERPDGSNFTLKIRSTKLEDSAMYFCASSAVTNTGELFFGEGSRLTVL.

The CDR3, as DNA: TGTGCCAGCAGGGGACAGGGGGCTGGCGGCTACACCTTC. This codes for CASRGQGAGGYTF. The chain couples TRBV2 to TRBJ1-2; 12 bases map to TRBD1. Germline trimming cut 6 bases from V and 8 bases from J; bases unmatched to any gene: 4. The CDR3 length is 13 residues. Germline CDR1 reads SNHLY; CDR2 reads FYNNEI. The full variable domain, completed using reference TRBV2 and TRBJ1-2, is EPEVTQTPSHQVTQMGQEVILRCVPISNHLYFYWYRQILGQKVEFLVSFYNNEISEKSEIFDDQFSVERPDGSNFTLKIRSTKLEDSAMYFCASRGQGAGGYTFGSGTRLTVV.

This clone was seen a single time. The chain joins TRBV27 to TRBJ2-1, with TRBD2 matching 9 bases. This CDR3 is built from 14 residues. The germline V gene encodes CDR1 MNHEY and CDR2 SMNVEV (reference sequence). Trimming cost V 3 bases and J 7 bases; bases outside gene matches: 4. CDR3 sequence reads: CASSFAGGLNEQFF. The CDR3 DNA follows: TGTGCCAGCAGTTTCGCGGGAGGGTTAAATGAGCAGTTCTTC.

Only a few counts were recorded for this clone. J is TRBJ1-5 and V is TRBV15; TRBD1 might be the D (5 bases). CDR3 length: 14 residues. The V and J ends lost 3 bases and 4 bases respectively, with 10 bases between them. From germline, CDR1 is LNHNV and CDR2 YYDKDF (reference sequence). The CDR3 coding sequence is TGTGCCACCAGCAGGATCGGGGGTAATCAGCCCCAGCATTTT. Translation: CATSRIGGNQPQHF. The full variable domain, with the rest looked up from reference TRBV15 and TRBJ1-5, is DAMVIQNPRYQVTQFGKPVTLSCSQTLNHNVMYWYQQKSSQAPKLLFHYYDKDFNNEADTPDNFQSRRPNTSFCFLDIRSPGLGDTAMYLCATSRIGGNQPQHFGDGTRLSIL.